Each of the 27 T cell receptor beta chains below was sequenced from the same sample in a study of cytomegalovirus exposure and HLA in healthy donors. In the PCR, 60 Vbeta and 13 Jbeta primers were used. Data came from immunoSEQ multiplex PCR; TCRdb stores just in-frame clones and leaves some out. The sample has nearly 110,000 clones, around 76% seen once. Sequencing was done on a sample of PBMCs. Receptors originate from a woman in her forties or fifties in good health and CMV-seropositive.

The CDR3 region is CASSSTSGVLTQYF. The CDR3 coding sequence is TGTGCCAGCAGCTCCACTAGCGGGGTGTTGACCCAGTACTTC. This chain connects TRBV11-2 to TRBJ2-5, with TRBD2 matching 10 bases. With V trimmed by 4 bases and J by 7 bases, 6 bases remained unmatched. Germline V CDR1 and CDR2: SGHAT, FQNNGV. This CDR3 region has 14 residues.

This clone was seen a handful of times. The J gene is TRBJ2-7, the V gene TRBV7-2; maybe TRBD1 (7 bases). V was pared by 2 bases and J by 0 bases, with 14 bases between. The germline gives CDR1 SGHTA, CDR2 FQGNSA. The CDR3 runs 16 residues. The CDR3 protein is CASSLRAGGYSYEQYF. CDR3 DNA: TGTGCCAGCAGCTTACGGGCAGGGGGGTACTCCTACGAGCAGTACTTC.

The V gene is TRBV30, the J gene TRBJ1-2; maybe TRBD1 (6 bases). The CDR3 length is 15 residues. V lost 0 bases to trimming and J lost 4 bases, with 15 bases between them. In germline, CDR1 is GTSNPN, CDR2 SVGIG (reference sequence). CDR3 bases: TGTGCCTGGAGTGTACGAGTAGGGGGTACCTATGGCTACACCTTC. Translating it yields CAWSVRVGGTYGYTF.

A few counts support this clone. Germline is not matched at one junction end, which may reflect a read error. V usage is TRBV6-5 and J usage is TRBJ2-2, with a possible D match to TRBD1 (6 bases). There are 15 residues in the CDR3. Germline-derived CDR1 and CDR2 are MNHEY and SVGAGI. CDR3 nucleotide sequence: TGTGCCAGCAGTGACTCGTTCCAGGGGAGCGGGGAGCTGTTTTTT. As protein: CASSDSFQGSGELFF.

The chain has TRBV7-9 and TRBJ1-1; 10 bases map to TRBD1. This CDR3 contains 15 residues. Losses at the gene ends were 3 bases for V and 6 bases for J; bases not matched to a gene: 7. Per germline, CDR1 SEHNR and CDR2 FQNEAQ (reference sequence). CDR3 region: CASSFRDRGSSEAFF. CDR3 bases: TGTGCCAGCAGCTTCCGGGACAGGGGCTCCTCTGAAGCTTTCTTT.

The chain combines TRBV18 with TRBJ1-6, with D perhaps matching TRBD1 (5 bases). Trimming shortened V by 3 bases and J by 3 bases, and 6 bases separated the two germline ends. CDR1 KGHSH and CDR2 LQKENI come from the germline V gene. The CDR3 covers 14 residues. CDR3 bases: TGTGCCAGCTCACCGACAGACTATAATTCACCCCTCCACTTT. This gives the protein CASSPTDYNSPLHF. The whole variable domain, filled in from reference TRBV18 and TRBJ1-6, reads NAGVMQNPRHLVRRRGQEARLRCSPMKGHSHVYWYRQLPEEGLKFMVYLQKENIIDESGMPKERFSAEFPKEGPSILRIQQVVRGDSAAYFCASSPTDYNSPLHFGNGTRLTVT.

The chain is built from TRBV7-9 and TRBJ2-6; tentatively, D is TRBD1 (6 bases). Per the germline V gene, CDR1 is SEHNR and CDR2 is FQNEAQ (reference sequence). Between the trimmed V and J ends, which lost 4 bases and 1 base, there was a span of 11 bases. This CDR3 has 16 amino acids. CDR3 region: CASSYPGTSGANVLTF. The CDR3 bases are TGTGCCAGCAGCTACCCCGGGACATCTGGGGCCAACGTCCTGACTTTC.

The gene calls are TRBV29-1 and TRBJ2-7; perhaps TRBD1 as D (6 bases). Germline V CDR1 and CDR2: SQVTM, ANQGSEA. V was cut by 1 base and J by 0 bases, with 19 bases left in between. The CDR3 sequence is 17 residues long. CDR3 nucleotides: TGCAGCGTTGAAGGAAGTATAATGGACAGTAACTCCTACGAGCAGTACTTC. The encoded protein is CSVEGSIMDSNSYEQYF.

The V gene is TRBV19, the J gene TRBJ1-2; D unclear. Trimming left V 7 bases short and J 2 bases short, with 20 bases between. The CDR3 contains 16 residues. CDR1 is LNHDA, CDR2 SQIVND, per germline (reference sequence). CDR3 amino acids: CASKSHWETLNYGYTF. The CDR3 DNA sequence: TGTGCCAGTAAGTCCCATTGGGAGACATTGAACTATGGCTACACCTTC. Looking up the rest from reference TRBV19 and TRBJ1-2 gives the full variable domain: DGGITQSPKYLFRKEGQNVTLSCEQNLNHDAMYWYRQDPGQGLRLIYYSQIVNDFQKGDIAEGYSVSREKKESFPLTVTSAQKNPTAFYLCASKSHWETLNYGYTFGSGTRLTVV.

The chain uses TRBV4-3 and TRBJ2-7; weak D call: TRBD1 (7 bases). Germline V CDR1 and CDR2: LGHNA, YSLEER. This CDR3 spans 18 amino acids. Trimming took 0 bases from V and 1 from J, leaving 19 bases between them. The DNA of the CDR3 is TGCGCCAGCAGCCAAGACCTTAGACAGGGAGGCACTTCCTACGAGCAGTACTTC. Translation gives CASSQDLRQGGTSYEQYF.

This sequence joins TRBV28 and TRBJ2-6, with 10 nucleotides matching TRBD1. Trimming took 5 bases from V and 2 from J; bases not matched to a gene: 6. The CDR3 spans 17 residues. Germline CDR1 is MDHEN and CDR2 is SYDVKM. DNA for the CDR3: TGTGCCAGCAGTACACCGACAGGGGGCGCTGGGGCCAACGTCCTGACTTTC. Translation gives CASSTPTGGAGANVLTF.

This sequence joins TRBV6-5 and TRBJ2-1, with 8 bases fitting TRBD1. Germline-derived CDR1 and CDR2 are MNHEY and SVGAGI. CDR3 length: 13 amino acids. V was pared by 7 bases and J by 8 bases, with 7 bases of the junction left unmatched. The CDR3 spells CASKRPGGYEQFF. CDR3 sequence (DNA): TGTGCCAGCAAAAGGCCAGGGGGCTATGAGCAGTTCTTC.

The chain recombines TRBV10-3 with TRBJ1-2; 10 bases are a match to TRBD1. V shed 6 bases and J 5 bases; nucleotides not matched to a gene: 6. From germline, CDR1 is ENHRY and CDR2 SYGVKD. The CDR3 sequence is 14 residues long. The chain's CDR3 is CAISGDRGGYGYTF. In DNA form, the CDR3 reads TGTGCCATCAGCGGGGACAGGGGAGGATATGGCTACACCTTC.

This chain links TRBV18 with TRBJ1-2; D possibly corresponds to TRBD1 (6 bases). V was cut by 3 bases and J by 7 bases, with 18 bases left in between. Germline CDR1 KGHSH, CDR2 LQKENI. This CDR3 has 15 residues. The CDR3 here is CASSPGQGRLGGYTF. The DNA of the CDR3 is TGTGCCAGCTCACCGGGGCAGGGGCGACTGGGTGGCTACACCTTC.

The J gene is TRBJ1-2, the V gene TRBV6-6, with 9 nucleotides matching TRBD1. J lost 7 bases, V lost 7 bases, and 7 bases had no gene match. Germline V gene sequence: CDR1 MNHNY, CDR2 SVGAGI (reference sequence). The length of the CDR3 is 13 residues. Here the CDR3 reads CASISGTGFGYTF. The CDR3, as DNA: TGTGCCAGCATCTCCGGGACAGGGTTTGGCTACACCTTC.

CDR3 protein: CASSLGPDFGAFF. CDR3 bases: TGTGCCAGCTCACTCGGCCCGGACTTTGGAGCTTTCTTT. J is TRBJ1-1 and V is TRBV18, with D unresolved. This CDR3 region has 13 residues. V was clipped by 4 bases and J by 10 bases, with 16 bases between them. Germline CDR1 and CDR2: KGHSH and LQKENI. The full variable domain, rest sourced from reference TRBV18 and TRBJ1-1, is NAGVMQNPRHLVRRRGQEARLRCSPMKGHSHVYWYRQLPEEGLKFMVYLQKENIIDESGMPKERFSAEFPKEGPSILRIQQVVRGDSAAYFCASSLGPDFGAFFGQGTRLTVV.

The chain employs TRBV19 and TRBJ1-1, with TRBD1 identical over 10 bases. From germline, CDR1 is LNHDA and CDR2 SQIVND (reference sequence). CDR3 length: 14 residues. The junction had 1 base not matched to a gene; V was cut back by 5 bases and J by 1 base. CDR3 coding DNA: TGTGCCAGTAGTCGGACAGGGGGGAACACTGAAGCTTTCTTT. As protein: CASSRTGGNTEAFF.

The chain is built from TRBV5-1 and TRBJ2-7, with D possibly matching TRBD1 (6 bases). The germline gives CDR1 SGHRS, CDR2 YFSETQ. V dropped 0 bases and J dropped 0 bases, with 10 bases sitting between them. The CDR3 totals 15 residues. CDR3 residues: CASSLGGTYSYEQYF. CDR3 in DNA: TGCGCCAGCAGCTTGGGGGGGACATACTCCTACGAGCAGTACTTC.

This clone was seen once. CDR3 coding DNA: TGTGCCAGCAGGTCAAGCGTTATAGACAATGAGCAGTTCTTC. Translation gives CASRSSVIDNEQFF. This chain uses TRBV11-2 with TRBJ2-1; D not certain. The CDR3 extends over 14 amino acids. Germline V gene sequence: CDR1 SGHAT, CDR2 FQNNGV. The V end lost 6 bases, the J end lost 5 bases, and 14 bases lay between the germline ends.

The chain recombines TRBV7-9 with TRBJ2-4; D is unclear. Trimming left V 1 base short and J 0 bases short, with 4 bases between. The CDR3 is made up of 14 amino acids. CDR1 and CDR2 (germline): SEHNR, FQNEAQ (reference sequence). The CDR3 coding sequence is TGTGCCAGCAGCTTAGACGGAGCCAAAAACATTCAGTACTTC. Protein sequence: CASSLDGAKNIQYF.

This clone was recorded a few times. The chain links TRBV6-5 to TRBJ1-3; TRBD1 might be the D (5 bases). The V gene's germline CDR1 is MNHEY and CDR2 SVGAGI. Trimming took 2 bases from V and 2 from J, leaving 7 bases between them. The CDR3 is 14 amino acids. CDR3 DNA: TGTGCCAGCAGTTACGCGGGGCCTGGAAACACCATATATTTT. Translated, it gives CASSYAGPGNTIYF.

This chain connects TRBV27 to TRBJ1-4, with 8 bases fitting TRBD1. V was clipped by 5 bases and J by 4 bases; unmatched bases: 3. CDR3 length: 14 residues. CDR1 MNHEY and CDR2 SMNVEV come from the germline V gene (reference sequence). The CDR3 coding sequence is TGTGCCAGCAGTGGACAGGGTTATAATGAAAAACTGTTTTTT. Its translation is CASSGQGYNEKLFF. The variable domain in full, with the rest retrieved from reference TRBV27 and TRBJ1-4, is EAQVTQNPRYLITVTGKKLTVTCSQNMNHEYMSWYRQDPGLGLRQIYYSMNVEVTDKGDVPEGYKVSRKEKRNFPLILESPSPNQTSLYFCASSGQGYNEKLFFGSGTQLSVL.

The CDR3 region has the DNA TGTGCCAGCAGTGACCTGACAGGCGGCCCATTGAACACTGAAGCTTTCTTT. Translation gives CASSDLTGGPLNTEAFF. The rearrangement joins TRBV2 to TRBJ1-1, with D tentatively TRBD1 (6 bases). The length of the CDR3 is 17 residues. Per germline, CDR1 SNHLY and CDR2 FYNNEI. V was cut by 3 bases and J by 0 bases, with 17 bases left in between.

The count of this clone is one. The rearrangement joins TRBV6-5 to TRBJ2-7; D is possibly TRBD1 (5 bases). The ends were cut back, 0 bases at V and 1 base at J, with 13 bases in the middle. Germline CDR1 reads MNHEY; CDR2 reads SVGAGI. This CDR3 contains 16 residues. The CDR3 loop reads CASSYSILAGSYEQYF. The CDR3 bases are TGTGCCAGCAGTTACTCGATCTTGGCAGGGTCCTACGAGCAGTACTTC.

This rearrangement joins TRBV30 to TRBJ1-5, with 7 nucleotides matching TRBD1. V shed 3 bases and J 4 bases; nucleotides not matched to a gene: 9. Germline values: CDR1 GTSNPN, CDR2 SVGIG (reference sequence). This CDR3 has 15 residues. CDR3 in amino acids: CAWSKGSGGNQPQHF. The CDR3 DNA follows: TGTGCCTGGAGCAAAGGGTCAGGGGGGAATCAGCCCCAGCATTTT.

Details on this clone: At one of its ends the junction is not consistent with the germline gene, which may arise from a read error. The rearrangement joins TRBV7-7 to TRBJ2-3; unclear D gene. There are 13 residues in the CDR3. Per the germline V gene, CDR1 is SSHAT and CDR2 is FNYEAQ (reference sequence). CDR3 sequence reads: CASSSHPTDTQYF. The CDR3 DNA sequence: TGTGCTAGCAGCTCACATCCAACAGATACGCAGTATTTT.

The rearrangement links TRBV6-6 to TRBJ2-7; perhaps TRBD2 as D (6 bases). Trimming stripped 8 bases from V and 3 bases from J, with 17 bases between. Germline V CDR1 and CDR2: MNHNY, SVGAGI (reference sequence). CDR3 size: 14 residues. CDR3 sequence: CASGRGSGGYEQYF. The CDR3 coding sequence is TGTGCCAGCGGACGGGGGAGTGGGGGCTACGAGCAGTACTTC.